This T cell receptor beta chain was retrieved from a study of cytomegalovirus exposure and HLA in healthy donors (dated by TCRdb to the late 2010s). Study-wide context: According to an earlier analysis of 587 of the donors, some 180 million T cells yielded 100 million or so unique TCR beta sequences and more than 250 Gb of sequence data. An early release covering about 600 HLA-typed donors comprised 300 to 350 gigabases of sequencing data and roughly 85 million unique TCR sequences. The genetic ancestry cluster associated with self-reported Caucasian donors included roughly 84% of the approximately 400 genotyped donors. The aim of the study was to test whether cataloging public T cell receptors could identify signatures of past pathogen exposure. The T cell repertoires of some 670 subjects were profiled by immunosequencing and related to cytomegalovirus serostatus. A separate validation cohort of roughly 120 different subjects was used in addition to the approximately 640-subject first cohort. To predict cytomegalovirus infection status, the study brought together high-throughput TCR immunosequencing, statistical association of individual TCRs with disease status, and machine learning. A later analysis re-examined previously published TCR beta repertoires from roughly 720 donors and added high-resolution HLA genotyping to investigate patterns of TCR occurrence. The later analysis used no new phenotypic data to find candidate immune exposures, relying instead on TCR beta sequences and their occurrence across donors. An earlier analysis of around 540 of the donors applied high-throughput TCR beta sequencing to assess whether each TCR beta V gene segment acted as functional or pseudogenic. Donor age, sex, ethnicity and CMV serostatus were collected together with the repertoire data. A later genetic analysis took genome-wide SNP genotypes for about three fifths of the roughly 670 donors and used that subset as a discovery cohort. Every repertoire in the discovery cohort had been generated on one and the same sequencing platform. HLA typing covered class I and class II loci at four-digit resolution. Typing coverage differed by locus: A, B, C, DRB1 and DQB1 were typed in roughly 620-630 donors, DQA1 in 522, DPA1 in 600 to 610, and DPB1 in approximately 450. Four to six DR-DQ haplotypes were handled as single units for association and clustering, since linkage in the cohort was strong. Across some 400 genotyped donors of the cohort, an average of roughly 250,000 unique TCR beta nucleotide sequences per donor were sequenced, and around 19% of those sequences were non-productive. The paper's findings and limits, for the study overall: Specific HLA alleles were associated with roughly 16,000 TCR beta sequences at a false discovery rate of 0.05 in a later analysis. Most TCR sequences were observed very rarely across donors, whereas some public TCRs were present in many individuals. The 87-base-pair reads could not distinguish some IMGT-functional V segments, including TRBV6-2 and TRBV6-3, so those segments were excluded. Because HLA typing was unavailable for some donors at each locus, only the typed subset was used in association tests. A group of highly shared sequence variants was considered likely to be a technical artifact of the sequencing pipeline. For the cohort, immune exposure information was limited to CMV serostatus. An earlier analysis of several hundred of the donors showed that most TCR beta V segments appeared in productive rearrangements either about 87% or about 30% of the time, which broadly matched IMGT annotations. The classifier was reported to diagnose cytomegalovirus status with high specificity and sensitivity in both the original and validation cohorts. In a later analysis, most CMV-associated TCR beta chains were found to appear HLA-restricted, with HLA associations seemingly driven largely by CMV exposure. In a later analysis, HLA-associated TCR beta chains were found to be more clonally expanded and to have lower generation probabilities than equally common non-associated chains. A later analysis reported that several top co-occurrence clusters appeared linked to parvovirus B19, influenza, CMV and Epstein-Barr virus. According to a later genetic analysis, donors in an Asian-associated ancestry cluster had fewer N-insertions in productive TCRs than the roughly 670-donor mean. V-gene and J-gene trimming of TCR beta chains was associated with a missense DCLRE1C variant in a later genetic analysis, and the association was replicated in an independent cohort. Linkage disequilibrium might explain the correlated functional status among segregating V segments, but an unknown experimental factor could not be excluded. This cohort had only TCR beta chains sequenced, and the lack of alpha or paired-chain data limited which features could be detected. A further reported finding was that TCR beta sequences accurately predicted the HLA-A and HLA-B alleles for most subjects in the first cohort. The earlier analysis of around 600 of the donors excluded about 16 rarely observed V segments, including chromosome 9 orphons, because counts were too low. The study listed approximately 160 TCR beta chains as associated with cytomegalovirus. A few of the identified cytomegalovirus-associated TCR beta chains were confirmed in vitro to be specific for cytomegalovirus antigens. When HLA alleles, especially DR and DQ, strongly co-occurred, TCR associations were difficult to assign to individual alleles. The presence/absence analyses assumed that sequencing depth was roughly uniform across donors, and that assumption may not be true. In a later analysis, the rate of TCR association differed among HLA loci, with DRB1 alleles having the most associated TCRs and HLA-C alleles having the fewest. The authors suggested that the approach could potentially be extended to other disease states and immunological phenotypes.

The library relied on the immunoSEQ multiplex PCR assay. The multiplex PCR relied on a mix of 60 forward primers for TCR Vbeta segments and 13 reverse primers for TCR Jbeta segments. The CDR3 region of rearranged TCR beta genes was amplified from genomic DNA with a multiplex PCR assay. On the Illumina HiSeq System, the amplified TCR beta libraries were sequenced as 87-base-pair reads. In the source study's methods: A later analysis counted around 72 million unique TCR beta chains across the 666 repertoires, and roughly 10 million of these chains were shared by at least two donors. To remove PCR and sequencing errors, raw reads were error-corrected and collapsed into unique sequences using a nearest-neighbor algorithm that merged closely related sequences. To assign V, D and J gene segments, CDR3 sequences were aligned to IMGT reference sequences. For a sequence to be retained, at least a six-nucleotide match to both a V gene segment and a J gene segment was required. A rearrangement counted as productive if the CDR3 had no stop codons and remained in frame with V and J, and every other rearrangement counted as non-productive. Following IMGT convention, CDR3 was defined as the stretch from the second conserved V-encoded cysteine to the conserved J-encoded phenylalanine. Sequences without an unambiguous match to a single V gene segment were excluded from the earlier analysis of almost 600 of the donors. An earlier analysis of 550 to 650 of the donors classified V segments as functional when productive rearrangements were above 56.7% and as segregating when the standard deviation between donors was above 5%. A statistical classification framework was developed to diagnose cytomegalovirus status using the catalog of TCR beta chain sequences. V and J gene assignment, in a later analysis, came from comparing TCR nucleotide sequences with IMGT/GENE-DB human TR gene sequences. A later analysis assigned CDR3 sequences and most-parsimonious VDJ recombination scenarios with the TCRdist pipeline. In a later analysis, every TCR beta chain was defined by the combination of its CDR3 amino acid sequence and its V-gene family, and reads without a unique V-gene family were dropped. A later analysis removed over 500 highly shared, low-generation-probability nucleotide sequences to deal with suspected cross-contamination and a sequencing artifact. In a later analysis, a clonal expansion index was calculated for each public chain from normalized within-repertoire ranks of inferred template counts. In a later analysis, generation probabilities were computed using a VDJ recombination model fitted to out-of-frame rearrangements, and the results were checked against IGoR. Hypergeometric tests were used in a later analysis to score TCR-TCR, TCR-HLA and TCR-CMV co-occurrence, with a repertoire-size bias correction applied to the TCR pairs. In a later analysis, false discovery rates were estimated by permuting HLA or CMV assignments 20 times. A later analysis grouped co-occurring TCRs with DBSCAN, adding TCRdist sequence similarity when clustering within HLA-allele-positive subsets. Repertoires with fewer than 30,000 or more than 120,000 public chains were left out of co-occurrence clustering, as were a handful of repertoires with anomalous nucleotide sharing. The immuneACCESS repertoire file appears here via TCRdb, limited to in-frame rearrangements. These files lack a portion of the clones; in checked studies, under half of the deficit traces to unresolved V genes, and the cause of the others is not known. Clone size and the V and J calls come from that table; the DNA yielded D and trimming. This sample gives over 200,000 clones in total; more than 65% of them show up just once. The ten largest clones take up 1.5% to 2% of the sample.

The cohort consisted of more than 650 healthy bone marrow donors. At the time of sampling, all cohort members were nominally healthy, though unrecorded immune exposures were likely present. The donor tested CMV seronegative and was one of the 352 seronegative cohort members. A peripheral blood sample was collected from each donor, and TCR beta sequencing was performed on peripheral blood mononuclear cells. Genomic DNA was extracted from the blood cell samples with the Qiagen DNeasy Blood Extraction Kit. For this chain, trimming is 5 bases at the V end and 7 bases at the J end, and the number of junction bases without a gene match is 8. Per the germline V gene (reference sequence), SEHNR is the CDR1 and FQNEAQ is the CDR2. The CDR3 contains 14 residues, cysteine and phenylalanine counted. Left in the record is the CDR3 DNA by itself, 42 bases read in frame from the first base. Comments on this clone: There is no known antigen for this receptor. Base qualities are not at hand, and no much larger clone is one base apart.

The sequenced material came from PBMCs. The chain couples TRBV7-9 to TRBJ2-1; TRBD2 agrees with 7 junctional bases. The source is a woman in her 30s in good health and CMV-seronegative. The CDR3 corresponds to CASSRGDQMNEQFF. In nucleotide form, the sequence is TGTGCCAGCAGCCGGGGGGATCAGATGAATGAGCAGTTCTTC.